The 17 T cell receptor beta chains below all came from one sample that was sequenced in a study of blood T cell repertoires in COVID-19. Data came from immunoSEQ multiplex PCR; TCRdb stores just in-frame clones and leaves some out. This table holds roughly 100,000 clones, 91% found once. The sequenced sample consisted of peripheral blood. The receptor source for this set is a man aged 18 to 30 with acute or convalescent COVID-19.

The rearrangement joins TRBV29-1 to TRBJ2-1, with TRBD1 matching over 11 bases. This CDR3 is built from 12 residues. J lost 6 bases, V lost 6 bases, and 1 base had no gene match. The germline CDR1 and CDR2 sequences are SQVTM and ANQGSEA. The CDR3 region is CSVGTGGNEQFF. The CDR3 nucleotides read TGCAGCGTCGGGACAGGGGGCAATGAGCAGTTCTTC.

The CDR3 sequence is CASSLTVGQSSGNTIYF. The CDR3 nucleotides are TGTGCCAGCAGCTTAACGGTGGGGCAGAGCTCTGGAAACACCATATATTTT. This chain uses TRBV7-9 with TRBJ1-3; D perhaps matches TRBD1 (5 bases). Trimming removed 2 bases at V and 0 bases at J, with 14 bases between. The CDR3 has 17 amino acids. Per germline, CDR1 SEHNR and CDR2 FQNEAQ (reference sequence).

This clone was recorded once. This sequence joins TRBV5-1 and TRBJ2-7; 11 bases match TRBD2. Germline trimming cut 4 bases from V and 5 bases from J; bases unmatched to any gene: 11. Germline loops: CDR1 SGHRS, CDR2 YFSETQ. The CDR3 is made up of 16 amino acids. The CDR3 sequence is CASSPLAGTSGNEQYF. The CDR3 DNA reads TGCGCCAGCAGCCCATTAGCCGGGACTAGCGGCAACGAGCAGTACTTC.

The chain couples TRBV5-4 to TRBJ2-7, with 9 nucleotides matching TRBD1. There are 15 residues in the CDR3. Unmatched junction bases numbered 6, after V lost 4 bases and J lost 1 base. In germline, CDR1 is SGHNT, CDR2 YYREEE (reference sequence). This CDR3 reads CASSDRQGGSYEQYF. DNA for the CDR3: TGTGCCAGCAGCGATCGACAGGGGGGGTCCTACGAGCAGTACTTC.

This sequence joins TRBV11-3 and TRBJ1-6; 7 positions agree with TRBD1. In germline, CDR1 is SGHNT, CDR2 YENEEA. The ends lost 5 bases at V and 6 bases at J; junction bases unmatched: 7. This CDR3 has 15 amino acids. The CDR3 is CASSDTGVVNSPLHF. In DNA form, the CDR3 reads TGTGCCAGCAGCGATACAGGGGTTGTTAATTCACCCCTCCACTTT.

This sequence joins TRBV6-4 and TRBJ1-2; D perhaps matches TRBD1 (6 bases). This CDR3 has 12 amino acids. V lost 3 bases and J lost 8, with 10 bases in between. The germline CDR1 and CDR2 sequences are MRHNA and SNTAGT. The CDR3 protein is CASSEQGGGYTF. CDR3 DNA sequence: TGTGCCAGCAGTGAACAGGGCGGCGGCTACACCTTC.

The chain uses TRBV5-5 and TRBJ2-7; TRBD1 is a possible D gene (6 bases). V lost 0 bases and J lost 2, with 15 bases in between. Germline-derived CDR1 and CDR2 are SGHKS and YYEKEE (reference sequence). The CDR3 length is 16 residues. In DNA form, the CDR3 reads TGTGCCAGCAGCTTGGTGGCTACAGGGATCGCCTACGAGCAGTACTTC. Protein product: CASSLVATGIAYEQYF.

This clone was seen once. CDR3 loop: CASSYDILNEKLFF. Written as DNA, the CDR3 is TGCGCCAGCAGCTACGACATTCTTAATGAAAAACTGTTTTTT. The V call is TRBV5-1, the J call TRBJ1-4; D is unresolved. CDR3 size: 14 residues. Germline CDR1 and CDR2: SGHRS and YFSETQ. The V and J ends lost 3 bases and 4 bases respectively, with 10 bases between them.

The J gene is TRBJ1-6, the V gene TRBV3-1 (or the pseudogene TRBV3-2); TRBD1 matches at 9 bases. The CDR3 length is 19 residues. The germline V gene has CDR1 LGHDT and CDR2 YNNKEL (reference sequence). V shed 4 bases, J shed 0 bases, and the junction held 10 bases outside the gene matches. The CDR3 protein is CASSPGTGLLSSYNSPLHF. DNA for the CDR3: TGTGCCAGCAGCCCCGGGACAGGGCTTTTAAGCTCCTATAATTCACCCCTCCACTTT.

V usage is TRBV4-1 and J usage is TRBJ2-1, with 13 nucleotides matching TRBD2. Germline V lookup: CDR1 MGHRA, CDR2 YSYEKL. V trimming: 4 bases; J trimming: 6 bases; junction bases outside the gene matches: 0. The CDR3 contains 14 residues. The CDR3 bases are TGCGCCAGCAGCCGACTAGCGGGGGGCAATGAGCAGTTCTTC. Translated, it gives CASSRLAGGNEQFF.

The gene calls are TRBV5-1 and TRBJ1-2, with TRBD1 identical over 12 bases. The CDR3 runs 15 residues. Unmatched junction bases numbered 7, after V lost 2 bases and J lost 8 bases. Germline loops: CDR1 SGHRS, CDR2 YFSETQ. The CDR3 here is CASSLMGQGAEGYTF. As DNA, the CDR3 is TGCGCCAGCAGCTTAATGGGACAGGGGGCGGAGGGCTACACCTTC.

V and J are TRBV25-1 and TRBJ2-7; 7 bases agree with TRBD2. Unmatched junction bases numbered 10, after V lost 6 bases and J lost 2 bases. This CDR3 spans 15 amino acids. Germline V lookup: CDR1 MGHDK, CDR2 SYGVNS. DNA for the CDR3: TGTGCCAGCAGGGGGGGGTCGGAGGGAACCTACGAGCAGTACTTC. Its protein product is CASRGGSEGTYEQYF.

The chain uses TRBV7-8 and TRBJ2-2; 9 bases line up with TRBD1. The junction had 6 bases not matched to a gene; V was cut back by 1 base and J by 0 bases. This CDR3 is 18 amino acids long. The germline CDR1 and CDR2 sequences are SGHVS and FQNEAQ. CDR3 DNA: TGTGCCAGCAGCTTAGTCGGGACAGGGTTCGCGAACACCGGGGAGCTGTTTTTT. Translation: CASSLVGTGFANTGELFF.

The chain couples TRBV18 to TRBJ1-1; unclear D gene. The CDR3 extends over 13 amino acids. From germline, CDR1 is KGHSH and CDR2 LQKENI. Trimming shortened V by 6 bases and J by 6 bases, and 14 bases separated the two germline ends. The CDR3 nucleotides are TGTGCCAGCTCTTCCGACCGGGATGCTGAAGCTTTCTTT. Its translation: CASSSDRDAEAFF.

The chain has TRBV3-1 (or the pseudogene TRBV3-2) and TRBJ1-2; no clear D. The germline V gene has CDR1 LGHDT and CDR2 YNNKEL (reference sequence). Trimming took off 0 bases at V and 3 bases at J, with 11 bases between the two ends. The CDR3 consists of 15 residues. CDR3 DNA: TGTGCCAGCAGCCAAGAGAAGGGAGCTTACTATGGCTACACCTTC. It yields the protein CASSQEKGAYYGYTF.

The chain uses TRBV7-2 and TRBJ1-3; D possibly corresponds to TRBD1 (6 bases). V lost 5 bases, J lost 4 bases, and 21 bases lay in between. This CDR3 region has 17 residues. From germline, CDR1 is SGHTA and CDR2 FQGNSA. The CDR3 region has the DNA TGTGCCAGCAGCAAAAACAGGGCTCGGGTAGGCGGAAACACCATATATTTT. It specifies CASSKNRARVGGNTIYF.

A few counts support this clone. The rearrangement links TRBV30 to TRBJ1-2; D gene ambiguous. This CDR3 has 12 amino acids. Per the germline V gene, CDR1 is GTSNPN and CDR2 is SVGIG (reference sequence). Trimming took off 3 bases at V and 10 bases at J, with 15 bases between the two ends. CDR3 region: CAWSLREGNYTF. As DNA, the CDR3 is TGTGCCTGGAGCCTCCGTGAGGGTAACTACACCTTC.